Below are 20 T cell receptor beta chains sequenced from a single sample in a study of cytomegalovirus exposure and HLA in healthy donors. PCR involved 60 Vbeta and 13 Jbeta primers. The repertoire was sequenced with immunoSEQ multiplex PCR; TCRdb's copy has only in-frame clones and lacks some. The table lists approximately 140,000 clones, 77% of them singletons. The sequenced sample consisted of PBMCs. These receptors came from a female donor in good health and CMV-seronegative.

V gene TRBV6-1 combines with J gene TRBJ1-5, with D unclear. Trimming stripped 4 bases from V and 0 bases from J, with 13 bases between. Germline V lookup: CDR1 MNHNS, CDR2 SASEGT. CDR3 size: 16 residues. CDR3 bases: TGTGCCAGCAGTGCTATCCGACTGAATAGCAATCAGCCCCAGCATTTT. Protein product: CASSAIRLNSNQPQHF.

This clone turned up a few times. CDR3: CASSQGLAGAGANVLTF. CDR3 bases: TGTGCCAGCAGCCAAGGGCTAGCGGGAGCTGGGGCCAACGTCCTGACTTTC. The chain carries TRBV4-2 and TRBJ2-6; 10 bases map to TRBD2. CDR3 size: 17 residues. V trimming: 1 base; J trimming: 2 bases; junction bases outside the gene matches: 2. CDR1 is LGHNA and CDR2 is YNFKEQ in the germline V gene.

The chain is built from TRBV27 and TRBJ1-4, with TRBD1 as a possible D gene (5 bases). The CDR3 consists of 18 residues. The germline V gene has CDR1 MNHEY and CDR2 SMNVEV (reference sequence). V lost 5 bases, J lost 8 bases, and 27 bases lay in between. In DNA form, the CDR3 reads TGTGCCAGCAGTCCTATGAATCCCCGGACAAGGGAAAGCGAAAAACTGTTTTTT. The encoded protein is CASSPMNPRTRESEKLFF.

This chain uses TRBV28 with TRBJ1-5; D gene ambiguous. Trimming cost V 5 bases and J 2 bases, with 7 bases left between them. This CDR3 spans 13 amino acids. Germline V gene sequence: CDR1 MDHEN, CDR2 SYDVKM. In DNA, the CDR3 is TGTGCCAGCAGTGGTGAGGGCAATCAGCCCCAGCATTTT. Residues: CASSGEGNQPQHF.

This clone was seen a few times. This chain joins TRBV10-2 and TRBJ1-1; TRBD1 matches 7 bases. V lost 4 bases and J lost 4; bases outside the gene matches: 3. CDR3 length equals 13 residues. CDR1 WSHSY and CDR2 SAAADI come from the germline V gene. In DNA form, the CDR3 reads TGCGCCAGCAGTGCAGGGGACAGCACTGAAGCTTTCTTT. Protein sequence: CASSAGDSTEAFF.

The table lists this clone with a count of one. The CDR3 loop is CASSFHRAGGYEQYF. The DNA of the CDR3 is TGTGCCAGCAGTTTCCACAGAGCGGGGGGCTACGAGCAGTACTTC. The rearrangement uses TRBV27 and TRBJ2-7; 9 positions agree with TRBD2. Germline CDR1 and CDR2: MNHEY and SMNVEV (reference sequence). J was trimmed by 3 bases and V by 3 bases; bases with no gene match: 6. The CDR3 covers 15 residues.

This chain joins TRBV11-2 and TRBJ1-1; 8 bases fit TRBD1. V was clipped by 5 bases and J by 4 bases; unmatched bases: 15. The CDR3 is 17 residues long. The V gene's germline CDR1 is SGHAT and CDR2 FQNNGV. CDR3 region: CASSLSGVGQGRTEAFF. Written as DNA, the CDR3 is TGTGCCAGCAGCCTAAGTGGGGTCGGACAGGGCCGCACTGAAGCTTTCTTT.

This clone came up once. This sequence joins TRBV21-1 and TRBJ2-1; the DNA was not compared with TRBD1, the D call given in the table. TRBV21-1 is designated a pseudogene. This CDR3 spans 15 amino acids. CDR3 sequence reads: CASTRQGRSYNEQFF. The CDR3 DNA sequence: TGTGCCAGCACCCGACAGGGGAGATCCTACAATGAGCAGTTCTTC.

This clone was seen only a few times. The V call is TRBV7-3, the J call TRBJ1-2, with D maybe TRBD1 (5 bases). The CDR3 extends over 13 amino acids. Trimming removed 4 bases at V and 8 bases at J, with 14 bases between. The germline V gene has CDR1 SGHTA and CDR2 FQGTGA. The CDR3 region has the DNA TGTGCCAGCAGCTCGGACACCGTCAAGGGCTACACCTTC. Amino acids: CASSSDTVKGYTF. The whole variable domain, filled in from reference TRBV7-3 and TRBJ1-2, reads GAGVSQTPSNKVTEKGKYVELRCDPISGHTALYWYRQSLGQGPEFLIYFQGTGAADDSGLPNDRFFAVRPEGSVSTLKIQRTERGDSAVYLCASSSDTVKGYTFGSGTRLTVV.

This sequence joins TRBV6-1 and TRBJ1-5; weak D call: TRBD1 (6 bases). The CDR3 runs 14 residues. The V gene's germline CDR1 is MNHNS and CDR2 SASEGT. The V end was cut by 7 bases, the J end by 4 bases, with 14 bases between. CDR3 DNA sequence: TGTGCCAGCAAACTTCAGCAGGGGAATCAGCCCCAGCATTTT. Protein: CASKLQQGNQPQHF.

V is TRBV30 and J is TRBJ1-3; D is uncertain. CDR3 length: 14 amino acids. The V end was cut by 0 bases, the J end by 4 bases, with 10 bases between. In germline, CDR1 is GTSNPN, CDR2 SVGIG (reference sequence). In nucleotides, the CDR3 is TGTGCCTGGAGTGTACCTCTGGCAGGAAACACCATATATTTT. Its protein is CAWSVPLAGNTIYF.

This clone has more than one count but fewer than ten. The chain has TRBV6-6 and TRBJ2-7, with D possibly being TRBD1 (6 bases). Germline V gives CDR1 MNHNY, CDR2 SVGAGI (reference sequence). With 7 bases removed from V and 3 bases from J, the gap between germline ends came to 16 bases. The length of the CDR3 is 14 residues. CDR3 bases: TGTGCCAGCAATATACAGGGTTATAACTACGAGCAGTACTTC. It encodes CASNIQGYNYEQYF.

This clone was counted only a few times. This chain links TRBV2 with TRBJ2-3; 7 bases are shared with TRBD2. The CDR3 extends over 13 amino acids. Losses at the gene ends were 2 bases for V and 8 bases for J; bases not matched to a gene: 4. Germline V gene lookup returns CDR1 SNHLY and CDR2 FYNNEI. The CDR3: CASSELSGLTQYF. The CDR3 DNA reads as TGTGCCAGCAGTGAACTTAGCGGGCTTACGCAGTATTTT.

This chain joins TRBV7-3 and TRBJ2-5; 11 bases agree with TRBD2. Germline CDR1 and CDR2: SGHTA and FQGTGA. Trimming removed 5 bases from V and 3 bases from J; junction bases left unmatched: 11. The CDR3 length is 17 residues. The CDR3 protein is CASSPANSGRAKETQYF. The CDR3 DNA reads as TGTGCCAGCAGCCCAGCTAATAGCGGGAGGGCCAAAGAGACCCAGTACTTC.

The chain links TRBV21-1 to TRBJ2-2; the D segment call TRBD2 is taken from the table without a DNA check. TRBV21-1 is reported as a pseudogene. The CDR3 consists of 17 residues. CDR3 in amino acids: CASSSPGLAENTGELFF. The CDR3 DNA sequence: TGTGCCAGCAGCTCCCCGGGACTAGCCGAGAACACCGGGGAGCTGTTTTTT.

The chain uses TRBV5-1 and TRBJ2-7; 7 bases map to TRBD1. The CDR3 length is 16 residues. The junction had 11 bases not matched to a gene; V was cut back by 1 base and J by 4 bases. CDR1 and CDR2 (germline): SGHRS, YFSETQ. The chain's CDR3 is CASSLTSGGTKYEQYF. The CDR3 DNA reads as TGCGCCAGCAGCTTGACTTCAGGGGGAACCAAGTACGAGCAGTACTTC.

The chain uses TRBV6-1 and TRBJ1-4; 12 bases line up with TRBD1. CDR1 and CDR2 (germline): MNHNS, SASEGT. The V segment lost 1 base and the J segment 2 bases; nucleotides outside the gene matches: 14. The CDR3 length is 21 residues. CDR3 sequence reads: CASSEGLPPGQGALTNEKLFF. The CDR3 DNA reads as TGTGCCAGCAGTGAAGGACTGCCACCGGGACAGGGGGCGTTGACTAATGAAAAACTGTTTTTT.

V and J are TRBV9 and TRBJ2-6; 7 bases align to TRBD1. The germline CDR1 and CDR2 sequences are SGDLS and YYNGEE. The V gene end was trimmed by 4 bases and the J gene end by 8 bases; junction bases not matched to a gene: 6. This CDR3 spans 14 amino acids. The CDR3 here is CASSPRTGTNVLTF. Here the CDR3 DNA reads TGTGCCAGCAGCCCACGGACAGGCACCAACGTCCTGACTTTC.

The V call is TRBV5-1, the J call TRBJ2-3; D gene ambiguous. Germline CDR1 reads SGHRS; CDR2 reads YFSETQ. The ends were cut back, 5 bases at V and 0 bases at J, with 22 bases in the middle. The CDR3 totals 18 residues. The CDR3 reads CASRSPSTPTPSTDTQYF. CDR3 coding DNA: TGCGCCAGCAGATCCCCCTCCACCCCAACTCCTAGCACAGATACGCAGTATTTT.

CDR3 DNA: TGCGCCAGCAGCTTGCAGGCACTTCGCAATGAGCAGTTCTTC. It yields the protein CASSLQALRNEQFF. The rearrangement uses TRBV5-1 and TRBJ2-1; D call uncertain. The CDR3 is 14 residues long. V was cut by 1 base and J by 6 bases, with 11 bases left in between. Germline-derived CDR1 and CDR2 are SGHRS and YFSETQ. The full variable domain, rest sourced from reference TRBV5-1 and TRBJ2-1, is KAGVTQTPRYLIKTRGQQVTLSCSPISGHRSVSWYQQTPGQGLQFLFEYFSETQRNKGNFPGRFSGRQFSNSRSEMNVSTLELGDSALYLCASSLQALRNEQFFGPGTRLTVL.